One TCR beta chain is described in this entry. Looked up from germline, CDR1 is ENHRY and CDR2 is SYGVKD. V shed 3 bases and J shed 5 bases, with 8 bases lying between them. CDR3 size: 12 residues. Sequenced by immunoSEQ multiplex PCR; TCRdb stores in-frame clones only, minus some. Seen here are some 100,000 clones, 75% to 90% observed once, and the top ten hold 0.15% to 0.2%. This entry belongs to a study of OX40 agonist ivuxolimab in advanced cancers. Across the study: Patients were dosed with the agonistic anti-OX40 (CD134) antibody ivuxolimab. Dose-escalation patients had hepatocellular carcinoma, melanoma, renal cell or head and neck cancer.

The source of this sequence is an adult with an advanced solid tumor such as melanoma, head and neck, liver or kidney cancer. This chain connects TRBV10-3 to TRBJ2-7; TRBD1 or TRBD2 may be the D gene (5 bases each). Sequences were derived from CD4+ or CD8+ T cells sorted from blood, sampled in a trial of the OX40 agonist ivuxolimab. CDR3 DNA sequence: TGTGCCATCAGTGACGGGGCCCACGAGCAGTACTTC. Translation: CAISDGAHEQYF.